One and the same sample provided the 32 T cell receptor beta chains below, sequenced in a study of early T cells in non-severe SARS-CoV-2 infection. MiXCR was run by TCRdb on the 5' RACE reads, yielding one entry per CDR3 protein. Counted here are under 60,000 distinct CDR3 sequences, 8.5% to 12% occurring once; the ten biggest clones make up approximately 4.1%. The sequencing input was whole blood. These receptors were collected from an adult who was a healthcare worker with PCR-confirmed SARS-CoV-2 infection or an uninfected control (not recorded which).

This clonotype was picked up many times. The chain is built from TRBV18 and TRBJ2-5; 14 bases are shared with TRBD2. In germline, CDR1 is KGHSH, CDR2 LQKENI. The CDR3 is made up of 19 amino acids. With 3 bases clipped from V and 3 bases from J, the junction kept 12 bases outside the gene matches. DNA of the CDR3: TGTGCCAGCTCACCCCTGGGACTAGCGGGAGTCAAACGGGAAGAGACCCAGTACTTC. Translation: CASSPLGLAGVKREETQYF.

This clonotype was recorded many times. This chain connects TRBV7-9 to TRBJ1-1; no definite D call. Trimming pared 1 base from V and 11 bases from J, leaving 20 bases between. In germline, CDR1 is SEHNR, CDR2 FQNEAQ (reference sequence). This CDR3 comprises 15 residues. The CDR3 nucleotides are TGTGCCAGCAGCTTAGACTTGGGATACCGAAGTGGGGCTTTCTTT. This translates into CASSLDLGYRSGAFF.

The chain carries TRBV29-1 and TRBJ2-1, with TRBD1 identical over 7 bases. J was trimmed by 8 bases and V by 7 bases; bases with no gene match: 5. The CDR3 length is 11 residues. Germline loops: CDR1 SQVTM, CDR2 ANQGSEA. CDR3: CSGGQPDEQFF. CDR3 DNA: TGCAGCGGGGGACAGCCTGATGAGCAGTTCTTC.

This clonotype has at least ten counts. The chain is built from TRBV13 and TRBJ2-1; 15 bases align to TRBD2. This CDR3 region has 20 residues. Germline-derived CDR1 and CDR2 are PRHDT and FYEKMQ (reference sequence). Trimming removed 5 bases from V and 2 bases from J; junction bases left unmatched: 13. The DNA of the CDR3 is TGTGCCAGCAGCGACTATCGCAGGACTAGCGGGAGGGCAGCCTACAATGAGCAGTTCTTC. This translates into CASSDYRRTSGRAAYNEQFF. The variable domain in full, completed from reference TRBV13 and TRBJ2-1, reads AAGVIQSPRHLIKEKRETATLKCYPIPRHDTVYWYQQGPGQDPQFLISFYEKMQSDKGSIPDRFSAQQFSDYHSELNMSSLELGDSALYFCASSDYRRTSGRAAYNEQFFGPGTRLTVL.

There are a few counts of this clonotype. The chain's CDR3 is CASSYGAASTDTQYF. The CDR3 DNA sequence: TGTGCCAGCAGCTACGGGGCAGCTAGCACAGATACGCAGTATTTT. This chain joins TRBV9 and TRBJ2-3; D may match TRBD1 or TRBD2 (5 bases each). CDR1 and CDR2 (germline): SGDLS, YYNGEE. The V end lost 4 bases, the J end lost 0 bases, and 12 bases lay between the germline ends. The CDR3 spans 15 residues.

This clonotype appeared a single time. In DNA, the CDR3 is TGCAGTGCTGTTCGGGGGGTGGAGGCTGGGGCCAACGTCCTGACTTTC. Residues: CSAVRGVEAGANVLTF. The chain employs TRBV20-1 and TRBJ2-6; TRBD2 aligns across 7 bases. V dropped 5 bases and J dropped 2; count of bases not matched to a gene: 9. CDR1 is DFQATT and CDR2 is SNEGSKA in the germline V gene (reference sequence). CDR3 size: 16 residues.

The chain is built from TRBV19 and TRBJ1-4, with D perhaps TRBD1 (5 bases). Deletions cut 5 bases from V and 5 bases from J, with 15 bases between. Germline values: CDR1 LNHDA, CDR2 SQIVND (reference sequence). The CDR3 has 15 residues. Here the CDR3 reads CASSYRTQGNEKLFF. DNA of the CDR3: TGTGCCAGTAGTTATCGGACGCAGGGAAATGAAAAACTGTTTTTT.

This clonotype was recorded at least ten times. Here the CDR3 reads CAGRAASSYEQYF. The CDR3 DNA reads as TGTGCCGGCCGGGCTGCGAGCTCCTACGAGCAGTACTTC. This chain joins TRBV10-3 and TRBJ2-7, with D uncertain. This CDR3 contains 13 residues. Germline V gives CDR1 ENHRY, CDR2 SYGVKD. The V and J ends lost 11 bases and 0 bases respectively, with 14 bases between them.

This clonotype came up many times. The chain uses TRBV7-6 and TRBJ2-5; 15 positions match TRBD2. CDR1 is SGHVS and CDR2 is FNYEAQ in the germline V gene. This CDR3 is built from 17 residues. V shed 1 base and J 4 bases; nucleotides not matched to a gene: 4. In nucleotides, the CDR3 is TGTGCCAGCAGCTTAGTGCAGGGACTAGCGGGAGGAGAGACCCAGTACTTC. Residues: CASSLVQGLAGGETQYF.

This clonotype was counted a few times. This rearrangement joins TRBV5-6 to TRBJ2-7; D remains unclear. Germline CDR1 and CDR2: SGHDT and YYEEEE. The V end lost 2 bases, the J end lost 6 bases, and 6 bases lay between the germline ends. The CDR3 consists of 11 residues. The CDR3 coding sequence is TGTGCCAGCAGCTTCTCTACCGAGCAGTACTTC. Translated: CASSFSTEQYF.

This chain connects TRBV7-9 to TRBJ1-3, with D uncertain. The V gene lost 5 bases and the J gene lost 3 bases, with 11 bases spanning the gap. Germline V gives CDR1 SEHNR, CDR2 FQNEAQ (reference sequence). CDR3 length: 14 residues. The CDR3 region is CASSRMVLGNTIYF. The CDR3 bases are TGTGCCAGCAGCCGCATGGTTCTTGGAAACACCATATATTTT.

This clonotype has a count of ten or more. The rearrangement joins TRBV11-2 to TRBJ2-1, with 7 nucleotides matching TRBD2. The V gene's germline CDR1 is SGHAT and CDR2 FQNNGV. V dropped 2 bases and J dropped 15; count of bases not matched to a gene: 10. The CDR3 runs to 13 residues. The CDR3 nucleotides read TGTGCCAGCAGCTTAATATTCGGCGGGAGTCGGTTCTTC. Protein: CASSLIFGGSRFF. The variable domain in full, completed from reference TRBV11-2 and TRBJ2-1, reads EAGVAQSPRYKIIEKRQSVAFWCNPISGHATLYWYQQILGQGPKLLIQFQNNGVVDDSQLPKDRFSAERLKGVDSTLKIQPAKLEDSAVYLCASSLIFGGSRFFGPGTRLTVL.

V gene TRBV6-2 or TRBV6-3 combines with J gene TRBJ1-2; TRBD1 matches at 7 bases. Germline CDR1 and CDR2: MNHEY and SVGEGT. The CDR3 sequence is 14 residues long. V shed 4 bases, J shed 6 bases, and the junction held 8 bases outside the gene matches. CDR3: CASSSDWDSDGYTF. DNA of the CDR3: TGTGCCAGCAGTTCTGACTGGGACAGCGATGGCTACACCTTC.

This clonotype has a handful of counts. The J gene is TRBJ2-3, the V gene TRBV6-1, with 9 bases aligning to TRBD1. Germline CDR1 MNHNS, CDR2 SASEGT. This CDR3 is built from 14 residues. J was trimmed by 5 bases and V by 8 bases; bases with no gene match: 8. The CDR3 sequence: CASWTGVYGDTQYF. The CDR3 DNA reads TGTGCCAGCTGGACAGGGGTGTATGGAGATACGCAGTATTTT.

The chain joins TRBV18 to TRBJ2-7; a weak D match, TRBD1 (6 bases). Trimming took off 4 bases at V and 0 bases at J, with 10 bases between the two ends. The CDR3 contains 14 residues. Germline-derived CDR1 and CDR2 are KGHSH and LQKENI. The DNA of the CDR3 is TGTGCCAGCTCACTTACAGGGTACTCCTACGAGCAGTACTTC. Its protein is CASSLTGYSYEQYF.

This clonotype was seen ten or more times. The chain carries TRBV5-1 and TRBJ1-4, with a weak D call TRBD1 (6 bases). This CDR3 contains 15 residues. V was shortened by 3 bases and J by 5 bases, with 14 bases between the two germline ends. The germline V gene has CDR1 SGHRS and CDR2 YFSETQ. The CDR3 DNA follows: TGCGCCAGCAGCTGGGCCGGGACAAAGAATGAAAAACTGTTTTTT. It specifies CASSWAGTKNEKLFF.

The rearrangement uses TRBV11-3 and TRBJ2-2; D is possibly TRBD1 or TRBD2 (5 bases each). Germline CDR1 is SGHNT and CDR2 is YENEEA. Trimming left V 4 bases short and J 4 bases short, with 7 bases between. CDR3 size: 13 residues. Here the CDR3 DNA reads TGTGCCAGCAGCTGGGACGGCACCGGGGAGCTGTTTTTT. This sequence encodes CASSWDGTGELFF.

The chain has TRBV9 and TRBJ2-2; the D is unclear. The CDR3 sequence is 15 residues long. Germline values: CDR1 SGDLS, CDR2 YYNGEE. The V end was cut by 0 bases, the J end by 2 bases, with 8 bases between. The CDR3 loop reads CASSVDGRNTGELFF. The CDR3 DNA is TGTGCCAGCAGCGTAGATGGAAGAAACACCGGGGAGCTGTTTTTT.

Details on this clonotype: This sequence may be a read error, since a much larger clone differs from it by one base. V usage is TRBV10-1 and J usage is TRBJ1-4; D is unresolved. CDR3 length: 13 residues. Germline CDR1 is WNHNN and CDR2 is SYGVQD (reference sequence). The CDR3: CARSDRPREKLFF. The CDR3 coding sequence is TGCGCCAGGAGTGATCGGCCGAGAGAAAAACTGTTTTTT.

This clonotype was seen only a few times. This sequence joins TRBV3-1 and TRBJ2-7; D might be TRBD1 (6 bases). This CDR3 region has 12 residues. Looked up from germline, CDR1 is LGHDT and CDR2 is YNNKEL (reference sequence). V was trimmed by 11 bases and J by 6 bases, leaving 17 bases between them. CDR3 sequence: CAAASRGGEQYF. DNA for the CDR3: TGTGCCGCAGCTAGCAGGGGTGGCGAGCAGTACTTC.

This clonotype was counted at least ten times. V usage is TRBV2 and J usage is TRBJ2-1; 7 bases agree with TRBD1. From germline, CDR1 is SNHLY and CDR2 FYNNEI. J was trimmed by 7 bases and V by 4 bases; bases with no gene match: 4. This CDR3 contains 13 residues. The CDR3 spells CASSGQGDNEQFF. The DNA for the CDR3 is TGTGCCAGCAGTGGACAGGGTGATAATGAGCAGTTCTTC. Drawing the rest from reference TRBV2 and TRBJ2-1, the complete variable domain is EPEVTQTPSHQVTQMGQEVILRCVPISNHLYFYWYRQILGQKVEFLVSFYNNEISEKSEIFDDQFSVERPDGSNFTLKIRSTKLEDSAMYFCASSGQGDNEQFFGPGTRLTVL.

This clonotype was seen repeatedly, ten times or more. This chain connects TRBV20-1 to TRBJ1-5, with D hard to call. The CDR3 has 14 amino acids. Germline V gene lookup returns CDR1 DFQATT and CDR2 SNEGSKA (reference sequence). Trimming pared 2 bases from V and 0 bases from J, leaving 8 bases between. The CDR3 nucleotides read TGCAGTGCTAGATTAGGGTCTAGCAATCAGCCCCAGCATTTT. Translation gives CSARLGSSNQPQHF.

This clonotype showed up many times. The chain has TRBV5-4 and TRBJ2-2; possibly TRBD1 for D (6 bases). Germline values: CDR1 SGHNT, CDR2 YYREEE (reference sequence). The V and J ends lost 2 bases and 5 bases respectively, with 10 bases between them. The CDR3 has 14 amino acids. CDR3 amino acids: CASSFQGRTGELFF. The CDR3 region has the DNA TGTGCCAGCAGCTTCCAGGGGCGGACCGGGGAGCTGTTTTTT. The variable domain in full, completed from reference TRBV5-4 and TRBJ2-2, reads ETGVTQSPTHLIKTRGQQVTLRCSSQSGHNTVSWYQQALGQGPQFIFQYYREEENGRGNFPPRFSGLQFPNYSSELNVNALELDDSALYLCASSFQGRTGELFFGEGSRLTVL.

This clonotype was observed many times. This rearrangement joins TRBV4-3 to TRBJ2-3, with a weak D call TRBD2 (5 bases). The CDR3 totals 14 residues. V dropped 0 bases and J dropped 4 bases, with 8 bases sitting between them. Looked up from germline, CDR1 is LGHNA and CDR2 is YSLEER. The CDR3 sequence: CASSQDLASDTQYF. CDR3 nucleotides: TGCGCCAGCAGCCAAGATTTAGCGTCAGATACGCAGTATTTT.

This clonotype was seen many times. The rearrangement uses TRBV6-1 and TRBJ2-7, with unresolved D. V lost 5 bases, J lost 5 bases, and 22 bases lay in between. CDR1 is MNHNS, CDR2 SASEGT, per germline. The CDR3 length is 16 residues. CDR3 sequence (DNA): TGTGCCAGCAGTTCCCAGTCTGGAGTCCGCCCAAACGAGCAGTACTTC. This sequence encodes CASSSQSGVRPNEQYF.

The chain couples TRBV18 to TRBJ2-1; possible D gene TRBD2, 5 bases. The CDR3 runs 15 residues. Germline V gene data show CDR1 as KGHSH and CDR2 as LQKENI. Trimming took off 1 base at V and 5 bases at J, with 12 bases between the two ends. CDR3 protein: CASSPLFKRNNEQFF. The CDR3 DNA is TGTGCCAGCTCACCACTTTTTAAGCGGAACAATGAGCAGTTCTTC.

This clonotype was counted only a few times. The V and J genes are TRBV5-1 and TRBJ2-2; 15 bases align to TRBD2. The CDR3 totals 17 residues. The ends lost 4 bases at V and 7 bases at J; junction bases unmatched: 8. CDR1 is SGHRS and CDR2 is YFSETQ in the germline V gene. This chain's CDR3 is CASSASGLAGGRGELFF. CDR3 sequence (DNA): TGCGCCAGCAGCGCATCGGGACTAGCGGGGGGCCGCGGGGAGCTGTTTTTT.

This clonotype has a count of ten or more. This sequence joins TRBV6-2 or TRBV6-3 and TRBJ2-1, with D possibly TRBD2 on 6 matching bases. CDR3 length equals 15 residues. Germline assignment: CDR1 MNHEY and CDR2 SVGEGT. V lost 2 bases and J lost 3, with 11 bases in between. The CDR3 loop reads CASSYGRGYYNEQFF. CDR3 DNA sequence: TGTGCCAGCAGTTACGGGCGGGGCTACTACAATGAGCAGTTCTTC.

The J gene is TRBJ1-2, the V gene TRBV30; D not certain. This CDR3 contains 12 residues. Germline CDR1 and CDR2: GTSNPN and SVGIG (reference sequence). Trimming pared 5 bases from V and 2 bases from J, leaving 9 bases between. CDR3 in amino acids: CAWAGINYGYTF. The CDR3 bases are TGTGCCTGGGCGGGGATCAACTATGGCTACACCTTC.

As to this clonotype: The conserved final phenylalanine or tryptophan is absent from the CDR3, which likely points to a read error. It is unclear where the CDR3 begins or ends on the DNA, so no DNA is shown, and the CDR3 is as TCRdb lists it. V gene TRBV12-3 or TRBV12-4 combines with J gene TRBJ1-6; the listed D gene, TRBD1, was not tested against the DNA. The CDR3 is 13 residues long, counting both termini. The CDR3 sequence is CASSSRQGLRRLP.

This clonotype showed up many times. Written as DNA, the CDR3 is TGTGCCAGCAGCCCGATCCTAGCGGGGGGCCAAGAGACCCAGTACTTC. The encoded protein is CASSPILAGGQETQYF. J is TRBJ2-5 and V is TRBV5-4; TRBD2 agrees at 11 bases. The CDR3 covers 16 residues. The germline CDR1 and CDR2 sequences are SGHNT and YYREEE (reference sequence). With V trimmed by 4 bases and J by 1 base, 6 bases remained unmatched.

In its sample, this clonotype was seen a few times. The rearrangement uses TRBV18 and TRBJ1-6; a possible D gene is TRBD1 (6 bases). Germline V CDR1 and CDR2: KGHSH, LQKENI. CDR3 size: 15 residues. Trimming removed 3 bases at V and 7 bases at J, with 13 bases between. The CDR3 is CASSPGGAMNSPLHF. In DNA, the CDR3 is TGTGCCAGCTCACCGGGGGGGGCGATGAATTCACCCCTCCACTTT.